This T cell receptor beta chain was captured in a study of identical twins. TCRdb re-called the 5' RACE reads through MiXCR, storing one row per CDR3 protein. The sample lists about 240,000 distinct CDR3 sequences, 6% to 8.5% occurring once. Study-wide findings and caveats: Donors were not followed over many years; analysis was cross-sectional.

As for this clonotype: What it recognizes is unknown.

V shed 5 bases and J 1 base; nucleotides not matched to a gene: 7. CDR3 size: 17 residues. Germline CDR1 reads MNHEY; CDR2 reads SMNVEV (reference sequence). These sequences were also reported in another study, on yellow fever vaccine responses in identical twins. That publication notes: Twins' vaccine T cell responses reportedly seemed partly convergent and partly personalized.

Input material: CD8+ T cells sorted from blood. J is TRBJ2-1 and V is TRBV27; 11 positions match TRBD2. This TCR derives from a woman aged 18 to 35 in good health. CDR3 sequence (DNA): TGTGCCAGCAGTCTCCAGACTAGCGGGGATTCCTACAATGAGCAGTTCTTC. This sequence encodes CASSLQTSGDSYNEQFF.